The sequence of this T cell receptor (beta chain) was determined in a study of shared clonotypes between healthy human individuals. The CDR3 is 16 residues long. Germline V gene lookup returns CDR1 SGDLS and CDR2 YYNGEE. V was pared by 4 bases and J by 7 bases, with 15 bases of the junction left unmatched. This clone was recorded a few times. Method: immunoSEQ multiplex PCR; TCRdb's copy keeps in-frame clones and lacks some. The data contain some 1 million clones, under 80% of them seen just once; the ten biggest clones take up approximately 1.5%. This sequence joins TRBV9 and TRBJ1-1; 8 bases map to TRBD1. The sample comprised memory CD4+ T cells sorted from blood. Subset reported: CD45RA-negative fraction. The TCR comes from a man between 18 and 29 years old in good health. In nucleotides, the CDR3 is TGTGCCAGCAGCACAGGGGGGACCCCTTTGGGTGATGAAGCTTTCTTT. Protein product: CASSTGGTPLGDEAFF.